Below are 6 T cell receptor beta chains sequenced from a single sample in a study of blood T cells in healthy people across ages. The use of a sample-barcoded 5' primer and a J-beta primer mix characterized a second PCR of about 7 to 12 cycles. TCRdb itself ran the 5' RACE reads through MiXCR, one entry per CDR3 protein. The table includes some 920,000 distinct CDR3 sequences, 45% to 60% detected once. The sequencing input was blood. These receptors came from an older woman in good health.

This chain connects TRBV20-1 to TRBJ2-1; 10 bases align to TRBD2. There are 15 residues in the CDR3. The V and J ends lost 3 bases and 4 bases, in that order; junction bases with no gene match: 6. Germline lookup yields CDR1 DFQATT and CDR2 SNEGSKA (reference sequence). DNA for the CDR3: TGCAGTGCTAGCCGAAGCGGGAGGGGATACAATGAGCAGTTCTTC. Protein sequence: CSASRSGRGYNEQFF.

This clonotype has a single count. This chain uses TRBV7-2 with TRBJ1-2; D unresolved. The CDR3 consists of 14 residues. Germline CDR1 is SGHTA and CDR2 is FQGNSA. The CDR3 DNA sequence: TGTGCGAGCCAAATGGACGCCCCTAACTATGGCTACACCTTC. Protein product: CASQMDAPNYGYTF. The full variable domain, rest sourced from reference TRBV7-2 and TRBJ1-2, is GAGVSQSPSNKVTEKGKDVELRCDPISGHTALYWYRQSLGQGLEFLIYFQGNSAPDKSGLPSDRFSAERTGGSVSTLTIQRTQQEDSAVYLCASQMDAPNYGYTFGSGTRLTVV.

Of note for this clonotype: The germline gene is not matched at one end of the junction; a read error may be the cause. The chain is built from TRBV7-9 and TRBJ2-7; either TRBD1 or TRBD2 may supply D (5 bases each). The CDR3 consists of 14 residues. Germline V gene lookup returns CDR1 SEHNR and CDR2 FQNEAQ (reference sequence). CDR3 protein: CASGLGHGVYEQYF. The CDR3 nucleotides read TGTGCCAGCGGCTTAGGACACGGGGTCTACGAGCAGTACTTC.

This clonotype came up a few times. The chain employs TRBV2 and TRBJ2-7; D may be TRBD1 (5 bases). From germline, CDR1 is SNHLY and CDR2 FYNNEI. Trimming took 8 bases from V and 2 from J, leaving 13 bases between them. The CDR3 sequence is 13 residues long. The CDR3 here is CASSLDKPYEQYF. The CDR3 nucleotides are TGTGCCAGCTCCCTGGACAAGCCCTACGAGCAGTACTTC.

The genes are TRBV7-9 and TRBJ1-4; D is undetermined. The V gene lost 1 base and the J gene lost 3 bases, with 18 bases spanning the gap. Germline V gene lookup returns CDR1 SEHNR and CDR2 FQNEAQ (reference sequence). The CDR3 covers 18 residues. The CDR3 loop is CASSLGTSPNSANEKLFF. Here the CDR3 DNA reads TGTGCCAGCAGCTTAGGAACATCACCAAACAGCGCTAATGAAAAACTGTTTTTT.

The chain combines TRBV28 with TRBJ2-3; 14 nucleotides line up with TRBD2. Germline V gene sequence: CDR1 MDHEN, CDR2 SYDVKM. Trimming took 7 bases from V and 4 from J; bases not matched to a gene: 16. This CDR3 has 19 amino acids. CDR3 bases: TGTGCCAGCAATACCGGGACTAGCGGGAGCGGAAACTTAGCAGATACGCAGTATTTT. Amino acid sequence: CASNTGTSGSGNLADTQYF.